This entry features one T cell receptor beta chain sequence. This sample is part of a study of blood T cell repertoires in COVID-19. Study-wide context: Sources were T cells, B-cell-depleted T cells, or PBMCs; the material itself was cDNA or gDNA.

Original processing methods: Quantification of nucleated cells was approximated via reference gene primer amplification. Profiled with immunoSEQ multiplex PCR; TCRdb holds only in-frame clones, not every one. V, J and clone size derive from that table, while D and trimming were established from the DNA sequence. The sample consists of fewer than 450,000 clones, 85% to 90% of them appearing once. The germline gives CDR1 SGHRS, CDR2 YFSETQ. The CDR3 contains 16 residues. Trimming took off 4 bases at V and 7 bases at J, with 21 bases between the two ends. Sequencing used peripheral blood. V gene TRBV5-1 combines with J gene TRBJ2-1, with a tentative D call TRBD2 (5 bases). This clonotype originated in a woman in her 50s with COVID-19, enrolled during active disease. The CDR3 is CASSPEGRAPQNEQFF. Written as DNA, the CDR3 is TGCGCCAGCAGCCCGGAAGGGCGGGCCCCGCAAAATGAGCAGTTCTTC.